A single TCR beta chain is shown here with its context. The antigen is undetermined. These data originate in a study of T cells in localized non-small cell lung cancer. Study-wide points: Since sequencing was restricted to only one region of the tumor, intratumor heterogeneity remains a possibility. Appearing in adjacent lung were a median roughly 60 of the top 100 tumor clones.

Libraries were prepared by immunoSEQ multiplex PCR; TCRdb keeps only in-frame clonotypes and omits some of them. The sample consists of about 52,000 clones, roughly 80% of them appearing once. Per germline, CDR1 SGHNT and CDR2 YENEEA. The CDR3 has 14 amino acids. Trimming shortened V by 1 base and J by 6 bases, and 11 bases separated the two germline ends. The chain employs TRBV11-3 and TRBJ2-3; D may match TRBD1 or TRBD2 (6 bases each). The TCR was taken from a woman between 35 and 75 years old with stage II lung adenocarcinoma. The sequenced sample was PBMCs, obtained before any cancer treatment. The CDR3 is CASSLGGAEDTQYF. CDR3 bases: TGTGCCAGCAGCTTAGGGGGGGCAGAGGATACGCAGTATTTT. The full variable domain, in which reference TRBV11-3 and TRBJ2-3 provide the parts outside the CDR3, is EAGVVQSPRYKIIEKKQPVAFWCNPISGHNTLYWYLQNLGQGPELLIRYENEEAVDDSQLPKDRFSAERLKGVDSTLKIQPAELGDSAVYLCASSLGGAEDTQYFGPGTRLTVL.